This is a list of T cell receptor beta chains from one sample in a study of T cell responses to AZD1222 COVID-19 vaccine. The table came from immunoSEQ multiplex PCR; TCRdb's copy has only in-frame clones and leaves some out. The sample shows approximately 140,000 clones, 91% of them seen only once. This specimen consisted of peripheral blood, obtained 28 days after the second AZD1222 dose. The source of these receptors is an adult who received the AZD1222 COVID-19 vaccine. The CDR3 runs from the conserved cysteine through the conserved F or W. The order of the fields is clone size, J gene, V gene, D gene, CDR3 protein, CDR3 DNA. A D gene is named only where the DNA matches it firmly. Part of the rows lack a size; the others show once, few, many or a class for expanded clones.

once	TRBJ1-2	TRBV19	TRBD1	CASSTAAPGTGSGYTF	TGTGCCAGTAGTACCGCGGCCCCCGGGACAGGGTCTGGCTACACCTTC
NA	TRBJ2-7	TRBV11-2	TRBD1	CASSLTQGLYEQYF	TGTGCCAGCAGCTTAACACAGGGGCTCTACGAGCAGTACTTC
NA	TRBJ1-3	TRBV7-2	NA	CASSLDRAGNTIYF	TGTGCCAGCAGCTTAGATAGGGCTGGAAACACCATATATTTT
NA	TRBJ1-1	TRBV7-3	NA	CASSTAGSSEAFF	TGTGCCAGCAGCACGGCGGGGAGTTCTGAAGCTTTCTTT
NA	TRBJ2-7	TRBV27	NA	CASSTNAGLGEQYF	TGTGCCAGCAGTACGAACGCGGGGCTTGGCGAGCAGTACTTC
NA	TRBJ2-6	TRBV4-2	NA	CASSQDPEAQVGANVLTF	TGTGCCAGCAGCCAAGATCCTGAGGCACAGGTGGGGGCCAACGTCCTGACTTTC
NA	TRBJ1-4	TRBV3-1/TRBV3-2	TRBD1	CASSQGSGTGPEKLFF	TGTGCCAGCAGCCAAGGAAGCGGGACAGGGCCTGAAAAACTGTTTTTT
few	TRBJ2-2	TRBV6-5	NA	CASRRVGNTGELFF	TGTGCCAGCAGGAGGGTGGGAAACACCGGGGAGCTGTTTTTT
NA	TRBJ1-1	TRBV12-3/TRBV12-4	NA	CASSSGRGLAFF	TGTGCCAGCAGCTCAGGTCGGGGGTTGGCTTTCTTT
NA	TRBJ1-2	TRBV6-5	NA	CATTTRDGYTF	TGTGCCACCACTACCAGGGATGGCTACACCTTC
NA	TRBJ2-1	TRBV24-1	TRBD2	CATNSHSGGSYNEQFF	TGTGCCACCAATTCCCATAGCGGGGGCTCCTACAATGAGCAGTTCTTC
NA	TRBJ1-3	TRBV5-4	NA	CASSSTVYSGNTIYF	TGTGCCAGCAGCTCGACAGTTTACTCTGGAAACACCATATATTTT
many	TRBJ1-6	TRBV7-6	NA	CASSLALLGNSPLHF	TGTGCCAGCAGCTTAGCGCTTTTAGGAAATTCACCCCTCCACTTT
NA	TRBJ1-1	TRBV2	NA	CASSVGGADTEAFF	TGTGCCAGCAGTGTGGGGGGCGCGGACACTGAAGCTTTCTTT
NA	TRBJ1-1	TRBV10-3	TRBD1	CAISEGQGNTEAFF	TGTGCCATCAGTGAGGGACAGGGGAACACTGAAGCTTTCTTT
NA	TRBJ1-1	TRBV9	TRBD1	CASSPQGALNTEAFF	TGTGCCAGCAGCCCGCAGGGGGCTTTGAACACTGAAGCTTTCTTT
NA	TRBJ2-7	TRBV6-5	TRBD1	CASTRTGSSYEQYF	TGTGCCAGCACCAGGACAGGGAGCTCCTACGAGCAGTACTTC
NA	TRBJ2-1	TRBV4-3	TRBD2	CASSPDSGRAGEQFF	TGCGCCAGCAGCCCGGATAGCGGGAGGGCCGGTGAGCAGTTCTTC
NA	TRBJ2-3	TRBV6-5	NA	CASSHGWGGPDTQYF	TGTGCCAGCAGCCACGGGTGGGGTGGGCCAGATACGCAGTATTTT
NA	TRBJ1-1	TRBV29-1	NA	CSVDDGYMNTEAFF	TGCAGCGTTGACGACGGATACATGAACACTGAAGCTTTCTTT
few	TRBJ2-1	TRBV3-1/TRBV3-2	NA	CAPPKRRGQNSSYNEQFF	TGTGCCCCGCCCAAGAGGAGGGGACAGAATAGCTCCTACAATGAGCAGTTCTTC
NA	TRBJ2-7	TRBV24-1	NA	CATSDFPPSYEQYF	TGTGCCACCAGTGATTTTCCCCCTTCCTACGAGCAGTACTTC
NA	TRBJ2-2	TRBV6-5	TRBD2	CASGSPAGQGTGELFF	TGTGCCAGCGGTTCACCAGCGGGGCAGGGCACCGGGGAGCTGTTTTTT
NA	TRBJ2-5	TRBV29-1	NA	CSVDGGETQYF	TGCAGCGTTGACGGGGGCGAGACCCAGTACTTC
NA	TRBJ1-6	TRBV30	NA	CAWKVGASPLHF	TGTGCCTGGAAAGTTGGAGCGTCACCCCTCCACTTT
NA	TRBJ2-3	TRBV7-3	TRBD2	CASSPRLLGKAGGLTDTQYF	TGTGCCAGCAGCCCAAGACTGTTAGGTAAGGCGGGAGGACTTACAGATACGCAGTATTTT
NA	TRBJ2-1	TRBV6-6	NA	CASSYGPPQSLQQFF	TGTGCCAGCAGTTACGGACCTCCCCAGAGCCTCCAGCAGTTCTTC
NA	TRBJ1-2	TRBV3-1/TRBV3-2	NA	CASSQDWQGRDYTF	TGTGCCAGCAGCCAAGATTGGCAGGGAAGGGACTACACCTTC
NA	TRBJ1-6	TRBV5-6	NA	CASSARDGYNSPLHF	TGTGCCAGCAGCGCCCGGGACGGATATAATTCACCCCTCCACTTT
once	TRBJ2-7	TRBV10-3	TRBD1	CATAGTGTDEQYF	TGTGCCACCGCCGGGACAGGGACGGACGAGCAGTACTTC
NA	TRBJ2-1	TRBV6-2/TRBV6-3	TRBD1	CASSYNPTGGSSYNEQFF	TGTGCCAGCAGTTACAATCCCACAGGGGGGAGCTCCTACAATGAGCAGTTCTTC